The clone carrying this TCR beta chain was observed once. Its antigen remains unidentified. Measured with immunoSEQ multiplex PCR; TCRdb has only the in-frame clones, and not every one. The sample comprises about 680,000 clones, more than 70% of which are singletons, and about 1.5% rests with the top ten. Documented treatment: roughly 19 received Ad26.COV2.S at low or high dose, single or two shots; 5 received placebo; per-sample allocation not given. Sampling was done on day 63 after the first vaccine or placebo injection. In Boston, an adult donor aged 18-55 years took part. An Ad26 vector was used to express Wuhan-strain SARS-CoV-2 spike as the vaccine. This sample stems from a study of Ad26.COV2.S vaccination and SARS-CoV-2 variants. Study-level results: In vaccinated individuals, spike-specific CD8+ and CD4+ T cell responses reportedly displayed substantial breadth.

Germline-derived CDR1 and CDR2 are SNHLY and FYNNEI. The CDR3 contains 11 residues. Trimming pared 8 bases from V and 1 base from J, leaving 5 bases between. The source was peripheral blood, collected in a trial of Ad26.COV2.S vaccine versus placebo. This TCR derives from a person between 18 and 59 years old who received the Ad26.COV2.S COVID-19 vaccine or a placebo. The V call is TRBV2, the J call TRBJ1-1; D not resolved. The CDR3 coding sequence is TGTGCCAGCTCACGGAACACTGAAGCTTTCTTT. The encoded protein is CASSRNTEAFF.